This T cell receptor beta chain is drawn from a study of long-term antiretroviral therapy in people with HIV. Germline assignment: CDR1 SNHLY and CDR2 FYNNEI. The CDR3 is 18 amino acids. Turning to this clone: One junction end does not reproduce the germline sequence, and a read error may be involved.

The run of the v3.0 immunoSEQ assay was at survey level. Generated by immunoSEQ multiplex PCR, the TCRdb table keeps only in-frame clones and is missing some. The sample includes under 30,000 clones, over 70% seen only once; the top ten take 5.5%. The starting material was unsorted PBMCs, obtained 1.1 years before starting antiretroviral therapy. This TCR came from a young woman with HIV. V gene TRBV2 combines with J gene TRBJ2-5; D may correspond to TRBD1 or TRBD2 (5 bases each). CDR3 nucleotides: TGTGCCAGCAGTGAAGGCCATCTTGGCTTTGGGGGTCAAGGGACCCAGTACTTC. Amino acids: CASSEGHLGFGGQGTQYF.